This entry concerns a single TCR beta chain. In this sample, this clone turned up once. Which antigen it targets is not known. No quality values exist for individual bases; no much larger clone is one base distant. These data are taken from a study of blood T cell repertoires in COVID-19 (dated by TCRdb to the early 2020s). The study in broad terms: The collaborator samples originated in the United States, Italy and Spain and spanned the acute and convalescent phases of COVID-19. Samples came from the ongoing ImmuneRACE study (first 160 participants) plus 1,254 subjects from 6 global collaborators. Deeply sampled blood TCRbeta repertoires from subjects exposed to, actively infected with, or recovered from COVID-19 were included in the dataset. The repertoires were made available in a free public database intended to serve as a resource for research on the immune response to SARS-CoV-2. The prospective study material was composed of cDNA or gDNA derived from T cells, B-cell-depleted T cells, or PBMCs. A de-identified subject ID, COVID-19 status, age in years and sex were almost always included in the sample metadata. HLA class I and class II types, where available, came from metadata supplied by the sample provider rather than from assay-based typing. Study-level results and caveats: The amount of clinical and demographic metadata varied by source and participant and was provided uncurated.

TCRbeta CDR3 regions were amplified from genomic DNA by means of the immunoSEQ Assay, a bias-controlled multiplex PCR. The study's processing was this. Nucleated cell counts per sample were estimated from amplification of reference gene primers within the assay. To quantify the absolute abundance of each unique TCRbeta CDR3 rearrangement, sequence reads were collapsed and filtered. Productive Simpson clonality was computed per sample as the square root of Simpson's diversity index over productive rearrangements. TCRdb mirrors the immuneACCESS table, restricted to in-frame sequences. Some clones are absent from its copies; in checked studies, under half trace to an unresolved V gene, and the reason for the others is unknown. For V, J and clone size, that table is used; D and trimming come from the DNA. Here the sample has 270,000 or so clones; around 84% occur a single time. The top ten clonotypes cover over 1.3% of the sample.

At one collaborating source in Seattle, patients were enrolled during active infection and were followed longitudinally through the course of disease. Whole blood was collected in K2EDTA tubes by collaborating institutions according to the institutions' own protocols. For TCRbeta analysis, collaborators shipped samples in one of three forms: frozen whole blood, isolated PBMCs, or DNA extracted from either of those sample types. Sequencing was carried out using peripheral blood. The receptor's source is a human donor with COVID-19, enrolled during active disease. The donor label of this sample is uncertain.

CDR3 loop: CAISLQGRDTEAFF. The nucleotides are TGTGCCATCAGTTTACAGGGTAGGGACACTGAAGCTTTCTTT. In this chain, TRBV10-3 is recombined with TRBJ1-1, and TRBD1 may be the D gene, going by 6 matching bases. Trimming costs V 5 bases and J 3 bases, and their ends lie 13 bases apart. From cysteine to phenylalanine, the CDR3 is 14 amino acids long. Only CDR3 DNA is held: 42 bases, read in frame from base 1. As encoded in the germline V gene, CDR1 is ENHRY while CDR2 is SYGVKD.